The 26 T cell receptor beta chains presented below share a single source sample, sequenced in a study of T cell responses to AZD1222 COVID-19 vaccine. The method was immunoSEQ multiplex PCR; TCRdb's version includes in-frame clones alone and lacks a portion of them. This table holds some 150,000 clones, about 91% found once. The specimen was peripheral blood, collected on day 0 of MenACWY control vaccination. The receptors come from an adult in good health.

The chain links TRBV7-3 to TRBJ2-5, with D tentatively TRBD1 (6 bases). The CDR3 covers 13 residues. The V gene lost 5 bases and the J gene lost 3 bases, with 10 bases spanning the gap. Germline values: CDR1 SGHTA, CDR2 FQGTGA. CDR3 in amino acids: CASSQGNEETQYF. In DNA form, the CDR3 reads TGTGCCAGCAGCCAGGGGAACGAAGAGACCCAGTACTTC.

V is TRBV7-9 and J is TRBJ1-4, with D perhaps TRBD1 (5 bases). The CDR3 totals 14 residues. CDR1 SEHNR and CDR2 FQNEAQ come from the germline V gene (reference sequence). V dropped 5 bases and J dropped 10 bases, with 17 bases sitting between them. The CDR3 here is CASSDSTTRIKLFF. The CDR3, as DNA: TGTGCCAGCAGCGACAGTACCACAAGAATAAAACTGTTTTTT.

This chain links TRBV20-1 with TRBJ1-1, with D uncertain. V dropped 3 bases and J dropped 3 bases, with 5 bases sitting between them. This CDR3 comprises 11 residues. CDR1 and CDR2 from the germline V gene are DFQATT and SNEGSKA (reference sequence). CDR3 DNA: TGCAGTGCTAGCCGGGACACTGAAGCTTTCTTT. It encodes CSASRDTEAFF.

The chain joins TRBV6-5 to TRBJ1-4; D remains unclear. Germline CDR1 reads MNHEY; CDR2 reads SVGAGI. The CDR3 extends over 12 amino acids. V was clipped by 8 bases and J by 3 bases, with 7 bases between them. Written as DNA, the CDR3 is TGTGCCAGCCGCCAGCCTAATGAAAAACTGTTTTTT. Translated, it gives CASRQPNEKLFF.

The rearrangement uses TRBV4-1 and TRBJ1-5; 7 bases map to TRBD1. The CDR3 extends over 16 amino acids. After removal of 4 bases from V and 1 base from J, the junction contained 7 bases not matched to a gene. Germline loops: CDR1 MGHRA, CDR2 YSYEKL. The CDR3 loop reads CASSPTEGASNQPQHF. CDR3 nucleotides: TGCGCCAGCAGCCCCACGGAGGGGGCAAGCAATCAGCCCCAGCATTTT.

The rearrangement links TRBV11-2 to TRBJ2-7; the match to TRBD1 covers 12 bases. CDR1 and CDR2 from the germline V gene are SGHAT and FQNNGV. The J segment lost 3 bases and the V segment lost 4 bases, leaving 10 bases of the junction unmatched. This CDR3 region has 17 residues. DNA of the CDR3: TGTGCCAGCAGCTGGCGGGACAGGGGGCCTTTGTTCTACGAGCAGTACTTC. Amino acid sequence: CASSWRDRGPLFYEQYF.

The V and J genes are TRBV11-1 and TRBJ1-1; possible D gene TRBD1, 6 bases. The V end was cut by 5 bases, the J end by 0 bases, with 16 bases between. The CDR3 covers 16 residues. From germline, CDR1 is SGHAT and CDR2 FQDESV (reference sequence). The CDR3 DNA reads TGTGCCAGCAGCCCTGCATGGGACAACATGAACACTGAAGCTTTCTTT. Its translation: CASSPAWDNMNTEAFF.

V and J are TRBV3-1 (or the pseudogene TRBV3-2) and TRBJ1-1; D uncertain. V was trimmed by 4 bases and J by 2 bases, leaving 5 bases between them. Germline CDR1 reads LGHDT; CDR2 reads YNNKEL (reference sequence). The CDR3 consists of 12 residues. The CDR3 region has the DNA TGTGCCAGCAGCCCGGATAACACTGAAGCTTTCTTT. Residues: CASSPDNTEAFF.

The chain carries TRBV2 and TRBJ1-1; D is undetermined. The CDR3 consists of 14 residues. Germline-derived CDR1 and CDR2 are SNHLY and FYNNEI. V was shortened by 5 bases and J by 0 bases, with 10 bases between the two germline ends. CDR3 loop: CASSNVRVNTEAFF. The CDR3 region has the DNA TGTGCCAGCAGTAATGTCCGGGTGAACACTGAAGCTTTCTTT.

The chain recombines TRBV11-2 with TRBJ2-7; D is tentatively TRBD1 or TRBD2 (5 bases each). Looked up from germline, CDR1 is SGHAT and CDR2 is FQNNGV. This CDR3 has 16 residues. The V gene lost 5 bases and the J gene lost 0 bases, with 17 bases spanning the gap. Here the CDR3 DNA reads TGTGCCAGCAGCCCATTGGGACGGAATACCTCCTACGAGCAGTACTTC. Encoded protein: CASSPLGRNTSYEQYF.

This chain joins TRBV9 and TRBJ2-4; D may be TRBD1 or TRBD2 (6 bases each). This CDR3 is 15 amino acids long. The germline gives CDR1 SGDLS, CDR2 YYNGEE. Deletions cut 0 bases from V and 3 bases from J, with 10 bases between. CDR3 DNA sequence: TGTGCCAGCAGCGTAGGGGGGGCCAACAAAAACATTCAGTACTTC. It yields the protein CASSVGGANKNIQYF.

The rearrangement uses TRBV6-6 and TRBJ2-7, with a tentative D call TRBD1 (5 bases). Deletions cut 7 bases from V and 2 bases from J, with 12 bases between. Germline lookup yields CDR1 MNHNY and CDR2 SVGAGI (reference sequence). CDR3 length: 13 residues. CDR3 sequence: CASIGANPYEQYF. The CDR3 region has the DNA TGTGCCAGCATAGGGGCCAACCCCTACGAGCAGTACTTC.

The V and J genes are TRBV30 and TRBJ1-2, with TRBD1 as a possible D gene (5 bases). This CDR3 contains 13 residues. V was shortened by 2 bases and J by 6 bases, with 13 bases between the two germline ends. Germline values: CDR1 GTSNPN, CDR2 SVGIG (reference sequence). CDR3 bases: TGTGCCTGGAGTCAGGGCATACTAAATGGCTACACCTTC. It translates to CAWSQGILNGYTF.

In DNA, the CDR3 is TGTGCCAGCTCACCACCTTTTCCGACAGTAGTGAACACTGAAGCTTTCTTT. Translation gives CASSPPFPTVVNTEAFF. This chain links TRBV18 with TRBJ1-1; tentatively, D is TRBD1 (5 bases). Germline assignment: CDR1 KGHSH and CDR2 LQKENI. V gave up 0 bases and J gave up 0 bases, with 14 bases separating them. This CDR3 comprises 17 residues. Full variable domain (missing parts from reference TRBV18 and TRBJ1-1): NAGVMQNPRHLVRRRGQEARLRCSPMKGHSHVYWYRQLPEEGLKFMVYLQKENIIDESGMPKERFSAEFPKEGPSILRIQQVVRGDSAAYFCASSPPFPTVVNTEAFFGQGTRLTVV.

V is TRBV6-5 and J is TRBJ1-6; D not certain. CDR1 is MNHEY, CDR2 SVGAGI, per germline. This CDR3 region has 13 residues. The V end lost 6 bases, the J end lost 8 bases, and 11 bases lay between the germline ends. The CDR3 region is CASRTHEDSPLHF. In DNA, the CDR3 is TGTGCCAGCAGGACTCACGAGGATTCACCCCTCCACTTT.

The rearrangement links TRBV30 to TRBJ2-7; 7 bases match TRBD2. The germline V gene encodes CDR1 GTSNPN and CDR2 SVGIG (reference sequence). The CDR3 length is 15 residues. With 2 bases clipped from V and 1 base from J, the junction kept 8 bases outside the gene matches. The CDR3 spells CAWSNAAGSSYEQYF. The DNA of the CDR3 is TGTGCCTGGAGTAATGCAGCGGGGTCGTCCTACGAGCAGTACTTC.

The genes are TRBV6-2 or TRBV6-3 and TRBJ2-3; possibly TRBD2 for D (5 bases). The CDR3 runs to 14 residues. V was clipped by 6 bases and J by 5 bases, with 15 bases between them. The V gene's germline CDR1 is MNHEY and CDR2 SVGEGT. CDR3 protein: CASSSTRSGDTQYF. The CDR3 bases are TGTGCCAGCAGCTCAACTAGAAGCGGAGATACGCAGTATTTT.

The chain employs TRBV5-1 and TRBJ1-1, with D perhaps TRBD1 (5 bases). Between the trimmed V and J ends, which lost 6 bases and 3 bases, there was a span of 15 bases. From germline, CDR1 is SGHRS and CDR2 YFSETQ. The CDR3 has 14 residues. The CDR3 protein is CASTSDGGYTEAFF. The CDR3 DNA reads as TGCGCCAGCACCTCGGACGGGGGATACACTGAAGCTTTCTTT.

This clone was recorded once. The chain employs TRBV7-2 and TRBJ2-3; D might be TRBD1 (6 bases). CDR1 and CDR2 (germline): SGHTA, FQGNSA. V dropped 2 bases and J dropped 5 bases, with 14 bases sitting between them. This CDR3 region has 15 residues. CDR3 amino acids: CASSLLGQGLDTQYF. CDR3 DNA sequence: TGTGCCAGCAGCTTATTAGGTCAGGGGCTAGATACGCAGTATTTT.

The DNA for the CDR3 is TGTGCCAGCAGCTTGGGCTCAACCAACTATGGCTACACCTTC. The encoded protein is CASSLGSTNYGYTF. The chain carries TRBV11-3 and TRBJ1-2; no firm D call. CDR3 length equals 14 residues. Germline V gene sequence: CDR1 SGHNT, CDR2 YENEEA. V lost 3 bases, J lost 2 bases, and 10 bases lay in between.

The V and J genes are TRBV3-1 (or the pseudogene TRBV3-2) and TRBJ1-6, with D uncertain. Germline V gene sequence: CDR1 LGHDT, CDR2 YNNKEL (reference sequence). The ends were cut back, 2 bases at V and 10 bases at J, with 6 bases in the middle. This CDR3 region has 12 residues. This CDR3 reads CASSQPSSPLHF. The CDR3 bases are TGTGCCAGCAGCCAACCCAGCTCACCCCTCCACTTT.

Worth noting for this clone: One end of the junction fails to match germline, which may point to a read error. The rearrangement uses TRBV11-3 and TRBJ2-1; unclear D gene. This CDR3 has 13 amino acids. Germline V gene lookup returns CDR1 SGHNT and CDR2 YENEEA. CDR3 sequence: CASSRQKYNGQFF. The CDR3 bases are TGTGCCAGCAGCCGCCAAAAGTACAATGGGCAGTTCTTC.

This sequence joins TRBV6-6 and TRBJ1-1; D ambiguous. V lost 0 bases, J lost 5 bases, and 7 bases lay in between. Germline lookup yields CDR1 MNHNY and CDR2 SVGAGI (reference sequence). The CDR3 is 13 amino acids. CDR3: CASSYSPATEAFF. DNA of the CDR3: TGTGCCAGCAGTTACTCTCCCGCGACTGAAGCTTTCTTT.

The V call is TRBV18, the J call TRBJ2-7; 10 bases are shared with TRBD1. Germline V lookup: CDR1 KGHSH, CDR2 LQKENI. The V and J ends lost 3 bases and 2 bases, in that order; junction bases with no gene match: 1. The CDR3 consists of 14 residues. CDR3 sequence reads: CASSPGQGAYEQYF. The CDR3 bases are TGTGCCAGCTCACCCGGACAGGGGGCCTACGAGCAGTACTTC.

J is TRBJ1-5 and V is TRBV6-2 or TRBV6-3; D is ambiguous. Germline V gene sequence: CDR1 MNHEY, CDR2 SVGEGT. The CDR3 has 14 amino acids. The V gene lost 0 bases and the J gene lost 8 bases, with 11 bases spanning the gap. The CDR3 spells CASSYSRGREPQHF. CDR3 coding DNA: TGTGCCAGCAGTTACTCGAGAGGGAGGGAGCCCCAGCATTTT.

This CDR3 reads CASNFPGQGSYEQYF. The CDR3 DNA reads as TGTGCCAGCAACTTTCCGGGACAGGGATCCTACGAGCAGTACTTC. V gene TRBV7-2 combines with J gene TRBJ2-7; 9 nucleotides line up with TRBD1. V was clipped by 7 bases and J by 1 base; unmatched bases: 8. The CDR3 contains 15 residues. Germline CDR1 reads SGHTA; CDR2 reads FQGNSA.